These 16 T cell receptor beta chains came from one sample sequenced in a study of CD8 T cells in Susac syndrome. Reverse transcription of 0.5 to 1 ug RNA was performed with random hexamers. MiXCR, run by TCRdb on the immunoSEQ multiplex PCR reads, gives a single entry per CDR3 protein. Here the sample spans 210,000 or so distinct CDR3 sequences, 85% to 95% being singletons. The sequenced sample consisted of CD4+ T cells from PBMCs. All receptors come from a human donor with Susac syndrome.

The chain links TRBV20-1 to TRBJ1-1; D is ambiguous. Germline V CDR1 and CDR2: DFQATT, SNEGSKA (reference sequence). There are 12 residues in the CDR3. V dropped 7 bases and J dropped 0 bases, with 9 bases sitting between them. As DNA, the CDR3 is TGCAGTGGTACCGGTATGAACACTGAAGCTTTCTTT. It translates to CSGTGMNTEAFF.

This chain links TRBV6-2 or TRBV6-3 with TRBJ2-5, with 11 bases matching TRBD1. Germline CDR1 is MNHEY and CDR2 is SVGEGT. This CDR3 contains 14 residues. The J segment lost 5 bases and the V segment lost 7 bases, leaving 6 bases of the junction unmatched. Here the CDR3 DNA reads TGTGCCAGCACCAGGGACAGGGGGATCGAGACCCAGTACTTC. Translation: CASTRDRGIETQYF.

The V call is TRBV5-1, the J call TRBJ1-6; D uncertain. The length of the CDR3 is 14 residues. CDR1 and CDR2 (germline): SGHRS, YFSETQ. Trimming took 1 base from V and 7 from J, leaving 9 bases between them. The CDR3 here is CASSLIPGNSPLHF. CDR3 DNA: TGCGCCAGCAGCTTGATCCCGGGGAATTCACCCCTCCACTTT.

This sequence joins TRBV7-9 and TRBJ1-2, with TRBD1 as a possible D gene (6 bases). Germline V gene data show CDR1 as SEHNR and CDR2 as FQNEAQ (reference sequence). The CDR3 spans 15 residues. V lost 5 bases and J lost 6, with 19 bases in between. This CDR3 is CASSRGGQGPHGYTF. Here the CDR3 DNA reads TGTGCCAGCAGCCGCGGGGGGCAGGGCCCCCATGGCTACACCTTC.

This clonotype was observed a few times. The chain joins TRBV4-1 to TRBJ1-4, with no clear D. This CDR3 has 13 residues. Germline values: CDR1 MGHRA, CDR2 YSYEKL. Trimming pared 0 bases from V and 6 bases from J, leaving 5 bases between. CDR3 amino acids: CASSQDRDEKLFF. In DNA form, the CDR3 reads TGCGCCAGCAGCCAAGATCGAGATGAAAAACTGTTTTTT.

This chain links TRBV20-1 with TRBJ2-1, with 13 bases fitting TRBD2. Trimming at V came to 5 bases and at J to 6 bases, leaving 7 bases not matched to a gene. Germline values: CDR1 DFQATT, CDR2 SNEGSKA (reference sequence). The CDR3 has 15 amino acids. The CDR3, as DNA: TGCAGTGCTCGTTTACTAGCGGGGGGGCTCAATGAGCAGTTCTTC. It codes for CSARLLAGGLNEQFF.

The DNA of the CDR3 is TGCAGTGCTAGAGATTATGGTTGGGGGCAAGGTGAAGCTTTCTTT. It encodes CSARDYGWGQGEAFF. This chain links TRBV20-1 with TRBJ1-1, with D perhaps TRBD1 (6 bases). This CDR3 has 15 amino acids. Trimming took off 0 bases at V and 7 bases at J, with 18 bases between the two ends. From germline, CDR1 is DFQATT and CDR2 SNEGSKA (reference sequence).

This clonotype was seen a single time. The chain has TRBV25-1 and TRBJ1-1; 7 nucleotides match TRBD1. In germline, CDR1 is MGHDK, CDR2 SYGVNS. The trim removed 3 bases at V and 5 bases at J, leaving 3 bases unmatched. The CDR3 extends over 13 amino acids. DNA of the CDR3: TGTGCCAGCAGTGACAGGGGGTGGACTGAAGCTTTCTTT. Translating gives CASSDRGWTEAFF.

The V call is TRBV5-1, the J call TRBJ2-7; D might be TRBD1 (5 bases). The V end was cut by 2 bases, the J end by 7 bases, with 19 bases between. CDR3 length equals 15 residues. Germline V CDR1 and CDR2: SGHRS, YFSETQ. CDR3 coding DNA: TGCGCCAGCAGCTTAACCACCCCAGGGTGGCCGGAGCAGTACTTC. Its translation is CASSLTTPGWPEQYF.

The rearrangement links TRBV7-2 to TRBJ2-3, with TRBD2 as a possible D gene (5 bases). The length of the CDR3 is 14 residues. Germline assignment: CDR1 SGHTA and CDR2 FQGNSA. Trimming took off 5 bases at V and 1 base at J, with 10 bases between the two ends. The CDR3 sequence: CASSPGLRTDTQYF. The CDR3 nucleotides are TGTGCCAGCAGCCCCGGACTTCGCACAGATACGCAGTATTTT.

This chain connects TRBV6-5 to TRBJ1-6; D may be TRBD1 (5 bases). Per the germline V gene, CDR1 is MNHEY and CDR2 is SVGAGI. The CDR3 loop spans 14 amino acids. Trimming stripped 5 bases from V and 9 bases from J, with 14 bases between. The CDR3 DNA is TGTGCCAGCAGTCGATCCCAGGGCGGTTCACCCCTCCACTTT. It codes for CASSRSQGGSPLHF.

J is TRBJ1-2 and V is TRBV30; D is undetermined. This CDR3 region has 11 residues. The V gene's germline CDR1 is GTSNPN and CDR2 SVGIG (reference sequence). V was clipped by 2 bases and J by 14 bases, with 15 bases between them. For the CDR3, the DNA is TGTGCCTGGAGTACCCGGGCCTCAAGAACCTTC. It translates to CAWSTRASRTF.

V and J are TRBV15 and TRBJ2-7; D is ambiguous. The CDR3 spans 14 residues. CDR1 LNHNV and CDR2 YYDKDF come from the germline V gene (reference sequence). V gave up 8 bases and J gave up 4 bases, with 18 bases separating them. CDR3: CATGRRDTEYEQYF. The CDR3 bases are TGTGCCACCGGTCGACGAGACACAGAATACGAGCAGTACTTC.

This clonotype was seen a few times. V usage is TRBV5-4 and J usage is TRBJ1-2; D remains unclear. Germline lookup yields CDR1 SGHNT and CDR2 YYREEE (reference sequence). Trimming stripped 4 bases from V and 0 bases from J, with 7 bases between. The length of the CDR3 is 13 residues. For the CDR3, the DNA is TGTGCCAGCAGCCCTGATCCTAACTATGGCTACACCTTC. Its protein product is CASSPDPNYGYTF.

V is TRBV3-1 and J is TRBJ1-1; maybe TRBD1 (6 bases). V lost 3 bases to trimming and J lost 8 bases, with 16 bases between them. CDR1 is LGHDT and CDR2 is YNNKEL in the germline V gene (reference sequence). The CDR3 is 14 residues long. CDR3 amino acids: CASSQTRGLSEAFF. Here the CDR3 DNA reads TGTGCCAGCAGCCAGACACGGGGGCTATCAGAAGCTTTCTTT.

The V gene is TRBV30, the J gene TRBJ2-4; no definite D call. V was cut by 4 bases and J by 0 bases, with 10 bases left in between. CDR1 is GTSNPN and CDR2 is SVGIG in the germline V gene (reference sequence). The CDR3 extends over 14 amino acids. CDR3 bases: TGTGCCTGGACTGACCTTATAGCCAAAAACATTCAGTACTTC. Translation: CAWTDLIAKNIQYF.